The rows below give T cell receptor beta chains drawn from one sample of a study of shared clonotypes between healthy human individuals. Data came from immunoSEQ multiplex PCR; TCRdb stores just in-frame clones and leaves some out. The data show roughly 2 million clones, 85% to 95% seen once. Specimen: naive CD4+ T cells sorted from blood. The receptors shown here come from a man between 18 and 29 years old in good health. The CDR3 runs from the conserved cysteine through the conserved F or W. A D gene is named only where the DNA matches it firmly. Size is omitted from some rows. Given values are once, few, many or a class for expanded clones.

TRBJ1-6,TRBV25-1,-,once,TGTGCCAGCAGTGCCGGGAGTAACTATAATTCACCCCTCCACTTT,CASSAGSNYNSPLHF
TRBJ2-4,TRBV30,-,-,TGTGCCTGGAGTGCTGGTAGCGGCATTCAGTACTTC,CAWSAGSGIQYF
TRBJ1-6,TRBV6-1,-,-,TGTGCCAGCAGTGAATCAGCCCTTTCACCCCTCCACTTT,CASSESALSPLHF
TRBJ1-3,TRBV19,-,-,TGTGCCAGTAGTGATGGGCTCTCTGGAAACACCATATATTTT,CASSDGLSGNTIYF
TRBJ2-7,TRBV7-2,TRBD2,-,TGTGCCAGCAGCCGATGGGAGGGCCCCGAGCAGTACTTC,CASSRWEGPEQYF
TRBJ2-7,TRBV5-1,-,-,TGCGCCAGCAGCTCGACGACAGTCTCCAACGAGCAGTACTTC,CASSSTTVSNEQYF
TRBJ1-6,TRBV5-4,-,-,TGTGCCAGCAGCGGGGGGACGAGCTCCTATAATTCACCCCTCCACTTT,CASSGGTSSYNSPLHF
TRBJ2-7,TRBV7-8,TRBD1,-,TGTGCCAGCAGCTCCAGGGACAGGGGGATTCACGAGCAGTACTTC,CASSSRDRGIHEQYF
TRBJ1-2,TRBV30,TRBD1,once,TGTGCCTGGATGGACAGGGGAGGTGACTACACCTTC,CAWMDRGGDYTF
TRBJ2-3,TRBV9,TRBD1,-,TGTGCCAGCAGCGTAGGGGACAGGGTTATAGATACGCAGTATTTT,CASSVGDRVIDTQYF
TRBJ1-3,TRBV10-3,-,-,TGTGCCACTCTGGACAGTAACTCTGGAAACACCATATATTTT,CATLDSNSGNTIYF
TRBJ1-1,TRBV27,-,-,TGTGCCAGCAGTTTAGGAGGAGTCACTGAAGCTTTCTTT,CASSLGGVTEAFF
TRBJ2-7,TRBV2,-,-,TGTGCCAGCAGTGAAGAACTAGGGGCCTACGAGCAGTACTTC,CASSEELGAYEQYF
TRBJ2-5,TRBV10-3,-,-,TGTGCCATCAGTGAGTCGCCAGCTCACCAAGAGACCCAGTACTTC,CAISESPAHQETQYF
TRBJ2-2,TRBV29-1,TRBD2,once,TGCAGCGCGGGACTAGCGGGAATGGTAAACACCGGGGAGCTGTTTTTT,CSAGLAGMVNTGELFF
TRBJ2-5,TRBV20-1,-,-,TGCAGTGCCGTCCAAGAGACCCAGTACTTC,CSAVQETQYF
TRBJ1-4,TRBV7-2,-,-,TGTGCCAGCAGCTACGCTGGCGGGTTTGAACTGTTTTTT,CASSYAGGFELFF
TRBJ2-1,TRBV11-3,-,once,TGTGCCAGCAGCTTAAGGGACACTTTGGGCTATGAGCAGTTCTTC,CASSLRDTLGYEQFF
TRBJ2-7,TRBV28,-,-,TGTGCCAGTCGAGACCCAGGGGCGGACTACGAGCAGTACTTC,CASRDPGADYEQYF
TRBJ1-1,TRBV28,-,-,TGTGCCACTGTTAAACGCGGCACTGAAGCTTTCTTT,CATVKRGTEAFF
TRBJ2-5,TRBV2,TRBD2,-,TGTGCCAGCAGTGATCCAGCGGGAGGACGCGAGACCCAGTACTTC,CASSDPAGGRETQYF
TRBJ2-7,TRBV7-6,-,-,TGTGCCAGCAGCTTAGGCCCCCGACTCGAGCAGTACTTC,CASSLGPRLEQYF
TRBJ2-5,TRBV5-1,-,once,TGCGCCAGCAGCTTGGGTGGGACTCAAGAGACCCAGTACTTC,CASSLGGTQETQYF
TRBJ1-1,TRBV18,-,-,TGTGCCAGCTCTAAAGACAGGAACACTGAAGCTTTCTTT,CASSKDRNTEAFF
TRBJ2-5,TRBV6-1,TRBD1,-,TGTGCCAGCAGTGAAATGGACAGGGTAGTAGAGACCCAGTACTTC,CASSEMDRVVETQYF
TRBJ2-5,TRBV11-2,TRBD1,-,TGTGCCAGCAGCTTACTTCGGACAGGGGAAGAGACCCAGTACTTC,CASSLLRTGEETQYF
TRBJ1-4,TRBV27,-,once,TGTGCCAGCAGTTTTCGAGTAAATGAAAAACTGTTTTTT,CASSFRVNEKLFF
TRBJ2-2,TRBV10-3,TRBD2,-,TGTGCCACCGGACTAGCGGGAGCGGGGGGCACCGGGGAGCTGTTTTTT,CATGLAGAGGTGELFF
TRBJ2-7,TRBV18,TRBD2,-,TGTGCCAGCTCACCCCGGGGAGGGCCCGAGCAGTACTTC,CASSPRGGPEQYF